This TCR beta chain was identified in a study of cytomegalovirus exposure and HLA in healthy donors. Study in general: A later analysis reported the same platform for the 95 to 150 validation repertoires and the approximately 700 first-cohort repertoires.

About this clone itself: Its specificity is unknown.

The assay was immunoSEQ multiplex PCR, and TCRdb's table has in-frame clones only and misses some. The table lists about 110,000 clones, roughly 84% of them singletons, with 3% in the top ten. The donors were members of the validation cohort, which comprised about 120 subjects and was separate from the first cohort of some 680 subjects. Trimming at V came to 5 bases and at J to 6 bases, leaving 8 bases not matched to a gene. The V gene's germline CDR1 is SEHNR and CDR2 FQNEAQ (reference sequence). This CDR3 is 14 amino acids long. General study findings and limits: Overall, approximately 180 TCR beta chains were annotated as cytomegalovirus-associated.

This TCR was sampled from a woman between 18 and 29 years old in good health and CMV-seronegative. Sequencing used PBMCs. V usage is TRBV7-9 and J usage is TRBJ1-1, with 8 bases fitting TRBD1. The chain's CDR3 is CASSLTTGVSEAFF. CDR3 nucleotide sequence: TGTGCCAGCAGCCTGACGACAGGGGTTTCTGAAGCTTTCTTT. Combining the CDR3 with reference TRBV7-9 and TRBJ1-1 gives the whole variable domain DTGVSQNPRHKITKRGQNVTFRCDPISEHNRLYWYRQTLGQGPEFLTYFQNEAQLEKSRLLSDRFSAERPKGSFSTLEIQRTEQGDSAMYLCASSLTTGVSEAFFGQGTRLTVV.